The T cell receptor (beta chain) under discussion was sequenced for a study of blood T cell repertoires in COVID-19. Overall study context: Material from acute and convalescent COVID-19 was sourced from the United States, Italy and Spain. Nucleic acid was either cDNA or gDNA, and it came from T cells, B-cell-depleted T cells, or PBMCs.

Only in-frame clones appear in the TCRdb table, and some are missing; sequencing was by immunoSEQ multiplex PCR. Found here are approximately 210,000 clones, around four fifths of them singletons; the top ten hold approximately 0.97%. Seattle participants joined during active infection and were tracked over time. The CDR3 spans 15 residues. Germline-derived CDR1 and CDR2 are SEHNR and FQNEAQ (reference sequence). Trimming removed 1 base at V and 0 bases at J, with 7 bases between. The clonotype comes from a man aged 60 to 69 with COVID-19, enrolled during active disease. Sequencing was performed on peripheral blood. The V gene is TRBV7-9, the J gene TRBJ1-5; no clear D gene. CDR3: CASSLGQVSNQPQHF. CDR3 bases: TGTGCCAGCAGCTTAGGGCAAGTTAGCAATCAGCCCCAGCATTTT.